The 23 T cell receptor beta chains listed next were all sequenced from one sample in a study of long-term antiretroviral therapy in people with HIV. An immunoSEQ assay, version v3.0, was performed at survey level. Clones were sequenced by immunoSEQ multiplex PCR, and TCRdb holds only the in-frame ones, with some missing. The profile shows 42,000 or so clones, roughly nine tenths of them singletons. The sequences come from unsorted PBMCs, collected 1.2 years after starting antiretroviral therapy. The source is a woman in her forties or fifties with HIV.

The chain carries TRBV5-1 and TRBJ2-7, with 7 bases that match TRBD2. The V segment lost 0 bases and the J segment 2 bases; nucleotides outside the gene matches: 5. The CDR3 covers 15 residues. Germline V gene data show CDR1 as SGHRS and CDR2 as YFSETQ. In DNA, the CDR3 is TGCGCCAGCAGCTTGGCCGGGGGGAGAACCTACGAGCAGTACTTC. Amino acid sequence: CASSLAGGRTYEQYF.

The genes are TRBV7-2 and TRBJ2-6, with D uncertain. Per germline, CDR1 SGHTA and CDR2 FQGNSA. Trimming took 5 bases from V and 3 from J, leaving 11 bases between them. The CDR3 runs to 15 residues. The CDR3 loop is CASSLRVGGANVLTF. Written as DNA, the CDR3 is TGTGCCAGCAGCCTACGGGTGGGTGGGGCCAACGTCCTGACTTTC.

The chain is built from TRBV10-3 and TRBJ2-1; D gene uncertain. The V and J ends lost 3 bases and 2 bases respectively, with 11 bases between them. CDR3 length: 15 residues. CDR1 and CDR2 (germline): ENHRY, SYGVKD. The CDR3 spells CAISETSRTYNEQFF. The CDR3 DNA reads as TGTGCCATCAGTGAAACATCCAGGACCTACAATGAGCAGTTCTTC.

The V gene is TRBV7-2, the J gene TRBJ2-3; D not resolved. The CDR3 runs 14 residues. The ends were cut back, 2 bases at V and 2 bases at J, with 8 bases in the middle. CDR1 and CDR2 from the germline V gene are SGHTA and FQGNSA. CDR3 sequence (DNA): TGTGCCAGCAGCTTAATCACCGACACAGATACGCAGTATTTT. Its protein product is CASSLITDTDTQYF.

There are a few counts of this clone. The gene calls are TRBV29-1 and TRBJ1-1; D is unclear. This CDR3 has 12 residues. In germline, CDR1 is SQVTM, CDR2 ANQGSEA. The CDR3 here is CRERRQNTEAFF. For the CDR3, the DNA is TGCAGGGAGCGGAGACAGAACACTGAAGCTTTCTTT.

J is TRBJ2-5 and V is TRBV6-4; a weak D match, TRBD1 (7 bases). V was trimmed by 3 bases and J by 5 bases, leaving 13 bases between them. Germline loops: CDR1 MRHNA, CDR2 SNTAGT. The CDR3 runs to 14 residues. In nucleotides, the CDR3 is TGTGCCAGCAGTGATCCGACAGGGAGGGAGACCCAGTACTTC. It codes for CASSDPTGRETQYF.

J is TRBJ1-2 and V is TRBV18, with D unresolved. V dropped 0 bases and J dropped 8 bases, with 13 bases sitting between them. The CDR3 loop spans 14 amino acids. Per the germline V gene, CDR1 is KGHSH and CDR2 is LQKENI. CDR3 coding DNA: TGTGCCAGCTCACCACCGACGACACTAAGAGGCTACACCTTC. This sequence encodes CASSPPTTLRGYTF. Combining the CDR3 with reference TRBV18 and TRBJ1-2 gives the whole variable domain NAGVMQNPRHLVRRRGQEARLRCSPMKGHSHVYWYRQLPEEGLKFMVYLQKENIIDESGMPKERFSAEFPKEGPSILRIQQVVRGDSAAYFCASSPPTTLRGYTFGSGTRLTVV.

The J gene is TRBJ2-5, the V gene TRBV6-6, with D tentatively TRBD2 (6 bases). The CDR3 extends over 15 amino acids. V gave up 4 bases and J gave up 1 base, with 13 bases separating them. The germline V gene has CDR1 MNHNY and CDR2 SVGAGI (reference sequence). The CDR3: CASSFGGHPQETQYF. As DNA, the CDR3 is TGTGCCAGCAGTTTTGGAGGGCATCCCCAAGAGACCCAGTACTTC.

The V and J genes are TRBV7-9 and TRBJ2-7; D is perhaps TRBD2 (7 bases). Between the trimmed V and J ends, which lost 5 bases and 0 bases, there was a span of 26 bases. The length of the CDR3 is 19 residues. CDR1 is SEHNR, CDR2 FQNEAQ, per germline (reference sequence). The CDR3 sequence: CASSQQAGHPYFRSYEQYF. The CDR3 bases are TGTGCCAGCAGCCAACAAGCGGGACACCCGTACTTCCGCTCCTACGAGCAGTACTTC. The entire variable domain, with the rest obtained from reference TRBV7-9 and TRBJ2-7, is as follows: DTGVSQNPRHKITKRGQNVTFRCDPISEHNRLYWYRQTLGQGPEFLTYFQNEAQLEKSRLLSDRFSAERPKGSFSTLEIQRTEQGDSAMYLCASSQQAGHPYFRSYEQYFGPGTRLTVT.

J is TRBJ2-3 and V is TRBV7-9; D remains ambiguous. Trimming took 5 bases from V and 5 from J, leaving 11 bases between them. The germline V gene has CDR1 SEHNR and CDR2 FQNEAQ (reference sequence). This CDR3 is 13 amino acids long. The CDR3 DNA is TGTGCCAGCAGCCCGCCCTGGGTAGATACGCAGTATTTT. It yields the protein CASSPPWVDTQYF.

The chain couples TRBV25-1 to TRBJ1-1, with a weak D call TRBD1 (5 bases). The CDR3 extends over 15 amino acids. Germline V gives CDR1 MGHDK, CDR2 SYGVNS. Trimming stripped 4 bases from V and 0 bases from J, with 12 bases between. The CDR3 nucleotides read TGTGCCAGCAGTGCTCGACAGTCCATGAACACTGAAGCTTTCTTT. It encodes CASSARQSMNTEAFF.

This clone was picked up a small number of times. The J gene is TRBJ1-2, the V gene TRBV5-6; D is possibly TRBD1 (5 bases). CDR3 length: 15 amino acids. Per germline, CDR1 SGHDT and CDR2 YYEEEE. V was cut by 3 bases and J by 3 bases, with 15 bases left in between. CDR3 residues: CASSSGGRGHYGYTF. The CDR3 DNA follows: TGTGCCAGCAGCTCGGGGGGACGGGGACACTATGGCTACACCTTC.

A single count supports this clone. The CDR3 region is CASSLGGGRNNQPQHF. In nucleotides, the CDR3 is TGTGCCAGCAGCTTAGGGGGGGGCAGGAACAATCAGCCCCAGCATTTT. This chain links TRBV7-8 with TRBJ1-5; possible D gene TRBD1, 6 bases. CDR3 length equals 16 residues. V lost 1 base, J lost 3 bases, and 13 bases lay in between. Germline V lookup: CDR1 SGHVS, CDR2 FQNEAQ.

CDR3: CASSEWRTSNSPLHF. CDR3 nucleotide sequence: TGTGCCAGCAGTGAATGGAGGACGTCGAATTCACCCCTCCACTTT. The V gene is TRBV2, the J gene TRBJ1-6; D unresolved. V lost 2 bases and J lost 7, with 12 bases in between. Germline CDR1 SNHLY, CDR2 FYNNEI. The CDR3 covers 15 residues. The complete variable domain, with remaining parts taken from reference TRBV2 and TRBJ1-6, reads EPEVTQTPSHQVTQMGQEVILRCVPISNHLYFYWYRQILGQKVEFLVSFYNNEISEKSEIFDDQFSVERPDGSNFTLKIRSTKLEDSAMYFCASSEWRTSNSPLHFGNGTRLTVT.

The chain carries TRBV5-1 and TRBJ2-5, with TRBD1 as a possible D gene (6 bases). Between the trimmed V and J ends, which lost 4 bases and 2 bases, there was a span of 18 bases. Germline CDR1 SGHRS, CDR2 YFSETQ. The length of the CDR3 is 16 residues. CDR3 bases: TGCGCCAGCAGCCCAAGGACTTTGGGGGCACAAGAGACCCAGTACTTC. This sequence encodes CASSPRTLGAQETQYF.

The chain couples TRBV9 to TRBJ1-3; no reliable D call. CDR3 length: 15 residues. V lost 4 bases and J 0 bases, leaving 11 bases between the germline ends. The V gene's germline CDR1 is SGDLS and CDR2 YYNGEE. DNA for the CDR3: TGTGCCAGCAGCAGGGAGGACTTCTCTGGAAACACCATATATTTT. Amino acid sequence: CASSREDFSGNTIYF.

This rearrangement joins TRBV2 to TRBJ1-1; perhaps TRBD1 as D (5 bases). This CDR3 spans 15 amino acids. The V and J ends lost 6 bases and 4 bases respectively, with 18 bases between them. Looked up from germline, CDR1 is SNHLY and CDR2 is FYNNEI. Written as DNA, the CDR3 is TGTGCCAGCAGGGGGACTGGGTTGAGAACCACTGAAGCTTTCTTT. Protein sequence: CASRGTGLRTTEAFF. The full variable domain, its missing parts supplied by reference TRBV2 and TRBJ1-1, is EPEVTQTPSHQVTQMGQEVILRCVPISNHLYFYWYRQILGQKVEFLVSFYNNEISEKSEIFDDQFSVERPDGSNFTLKIRSTKLEDSAMYFCASRGTGLRTTEAFFGQGTRLTVV.

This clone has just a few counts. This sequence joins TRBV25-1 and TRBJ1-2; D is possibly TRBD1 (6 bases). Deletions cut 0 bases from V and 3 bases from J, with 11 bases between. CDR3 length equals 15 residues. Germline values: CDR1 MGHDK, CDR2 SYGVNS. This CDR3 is CASSEYTGKDYGYTF. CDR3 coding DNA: TGTGCCAGCAGTGAATATACAGGGAAGGACTATGGCTACACCTTC.

The CDR3 DNA is TGTGCCAGCAGCCCGCCGGGAAGTTACGAGCAGTACTTC. Translating it yields CASSPPGSYEQYF. This chain connects TRBV2 to TRBJ2-7; a weak D match, TRBD2 (5 bases). Looked up from germline, CDR1 is SNHLY and CDR2 is FYNNEI. V lost 6 bases and J 4 bases, leaving 13 bases between the germline ends. This CDR3 spans 13 amino acids.

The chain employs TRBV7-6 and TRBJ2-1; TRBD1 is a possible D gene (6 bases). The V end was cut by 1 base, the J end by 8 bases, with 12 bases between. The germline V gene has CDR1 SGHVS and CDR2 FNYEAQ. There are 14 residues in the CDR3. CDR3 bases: TGTGCCAGCAGCTTAGGGGGGCCTACTTATGAGCAGTTCTTC. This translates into CASSLGGPTYEQFF.

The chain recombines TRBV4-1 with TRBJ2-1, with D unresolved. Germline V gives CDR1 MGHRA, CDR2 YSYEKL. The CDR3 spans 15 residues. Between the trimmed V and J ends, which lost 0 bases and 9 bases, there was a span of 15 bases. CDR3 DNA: TGCGCCAGCAGCCAAGACCCCTCACCCTCGACTGAGCAGTTCTTC. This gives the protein CASSQDPSPSTEQFF.

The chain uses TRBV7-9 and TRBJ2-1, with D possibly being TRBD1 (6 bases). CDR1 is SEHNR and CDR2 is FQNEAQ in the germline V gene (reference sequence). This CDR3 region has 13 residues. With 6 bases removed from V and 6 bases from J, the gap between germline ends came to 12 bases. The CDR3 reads CASSLPRGNEQFF. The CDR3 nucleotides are TGTGCCAGCAGTCTCCCCAGGGGCAATGAGCAGTTCTTC.

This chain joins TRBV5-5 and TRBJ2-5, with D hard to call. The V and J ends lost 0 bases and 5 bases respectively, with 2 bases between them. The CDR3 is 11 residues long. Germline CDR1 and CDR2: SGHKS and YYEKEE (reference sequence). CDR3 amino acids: CASSLAETQYF. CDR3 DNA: TGTGCCAGCAGCTTGGCGGAGACCCAGTACTTC.